This TCR beta chain was identified during a study of cytomegalovirus exposure and HLA in healthy donors. Overall study results and limits: Confirmation was obtained in vitro that a few CMV-associated chains are specific for CMV antigens. Reports indicated that the classifier achieved high specificity and sensitivity in diagnosing cytomegalovirus status.

The CDR3 has 14 amino acids. The V gene's germline CDR1 is SGDLS and CDR2 YYNGEE. Trimming took 0 bases from V and 7 from J; bases not matched to a gene: 7. Vbeta (60) and Jbeta (13) primers were used in the PCR. Generated by immunoSEQ multiplex PCR, the TCRdb table keeps only in-frame clones and is missing some. This table has over 150,000 clones, 75% to 90% appearing once. This clone was detected once. As yet, its antigen is unknown. V gene TRBV9 combines with J gene TRBJ2-7; 7 bases line up with TRBD2. This clonotype originated in a woman younger than 35 in good health and CMV-seronegative. Sequences were obtained from PBMCs. Here the CDR3 reads CASSVAGGLREQYF. CDR3 sequence (DNA): TGTGCCAGCAGCGTAGCGGGAGGATTGCGTGAGCAGTACTTC.